This T cell receptor (beta chain) was retrieved from a study of cytomegalovirus exposure and HLA in healthy donors. For the study at large: A data release that came early held roughly 80 million unique TCRs from HLA-typed donors.

As regards this clone: The antigen remains undetermined.

Study observations and caveats: In a later analysis, most CMV-associated TCR beta chains appeared HLA-restricted. In an earlier analysis, about 87% or about 30%: the productive usage of most TCR beta V segments.

The PCR contained 60 Vbeta and 13 Jbeta primers. Authors' processing steps: In a later analysis, of 79 million or so unique beta chains, 9 million to 11 million appeared in at least two donors. Generated by immunoSEQ multiplex PCR, the TCRdb table keeps only in-frame clones and is missing some. V and J calls and clone size follow that table, whereas D and trimming were derived from the DNA. The data contain some 100,000 clones, roughly 79% of them singletons. The CDR3 totals 19 residues. The trim removed 2 bases at V and 1 base at J, leaving 11 bases unmatched. Germline-derived CDR1 and CDR2 are SGHTA and FQGTGA.

The sequencing input was PBMCs. The source is a man between 35 and 55 years old in good health and CMV-seronegative. The chain recombines TRBV7-3 with TRBJ2-1, with TRBD2 matching over 10 bases. CDR3 residues: CASSLRPLAGVDSYNEQFF. The CDR3 DNA reads as TGTGCCAGCAGCTTACGGCCCCTAGCGGGGGTCGATTCCTACAATGAGCAGTTCTTC.